This TCR beta chain was found in a study of cytomegalovirus exposure and HLA in healthy donors. Study-level information: Under 90% of 398 genotyped donors fell in the Caucasian-associated ancestry cluster.

Study-level results: There were some public TCRs occurring in many donors, but most TCR sequences were rare.

These donors, healthy bone marrow donors, were studied. With 60 Vbeta and 13 Jbeta primers, the PCR was carried out. Method: immunoSEQ multiplex PCR; TCRdb's copy keeps in-frame clones and lacks some. The table shows about 81,000 clones, with 77% occurring only once. The germline V gene encodes CDR1 LNHDA and CDR2 SQIVND (reference sequence). This CDR3 region has 14 residues. Trimming stripped 5 bases from V and 8 bases from J, with 15 bases between. Comments on this clone: Antigen specificity is unknown.

Sample: PBMCs. This TCR came from a man over 45 in good health and CMV-seropositive. The chain is built from TRBV19 and TRBJ1-4, with D maybe TRBD1 (6 bases). The chain's CDR3 is CASSGGIGWEKLFF. CDR3 DNA sequence: TGTGCCAGTAGTGGGGGCATAGGATGGGAAAAACTGTTTTTT.